A single sample is the source of the 27 T cell receptor beta chains below, sequenced in a study of blood T cell repertoires in COVID-19 (dated by TCRdb to 2018 to 2020). Libraries came from the immunoSEQ multiplex PCR assay. TCRdb stores this immuneACCESS table with in-frame sequences only. Part of the clones is absent; in the studies checked, under half of the shortfall reflects unresolved V genes, and no reason is known for the rest. This sample is represented by approximately 100,000 clones; roughly 80% of them were singletons. The top ten clonotypes cover 20% to 25% of the sample. Source material: peripheral blood. The receptors were gathered from a man aged 65 to 79 with active or convalescent COVID-19.

The V call is TRBV9, the J call TRBJ2-2; 9 bases line up with TRBD1. Germline lookup yields CDR1 SGDLS and CDR2 YYNGEE. Trimming cost V 2 bases and J 7 bases; bases outside gene matches: 6. The CDR3 is 15 residues long. This CDR3 reads CASSVDGTGYGELFF. The CDR3 DNA sequence: TGTGCCAGCAGCGTTGACGGGACAGGGTACGGGGAGCTGTTTTTT.

V is TRBV30 and J is TRBJ2-2, with TRBD2 matching over 11 bases. Germline assignment: CDR1 GTSNPN and CDR2 SVGIG (reference sequence). V gave up 0 bases and J gave up 7 bases; unmatched junction bases: 7. This CDR3 comprises 16 residues. CDR3 sequence (DNA): TGTGCCTGGAGTGTCGGCCTAGCGGGAGGTATCGGGGAGCTGTTTTTT. This gives the protein CAWSVGLAGGIGELFF.

V is TRBV5-1 and J is TRBJ2-5, with TRBD1 identical over 8 bases. The CDR3 runs to 14 residues. Germline CDR1 reads SGHRS; CDR2 reads YFSETQ. V lost 2 bases, J lost 5 bases, and 5 bases stayed unmatched. The CDR3 DNA reads as TGCGCCAGCAGCTTACTGACAGGGGATGAGACCCAGTACTTC. The encoded protein is CASSLLTGDETQYF.

The chain links TRBV18 to TRBJ2-6; 8 bases agree with TRBD1. The V and J ends lost 0 bases and 2 bases, in that order; junction bases with no gene match: 6. Germline values: CDR1 KGHSH, CDR2 LQKENI. The CDR3 covers 18 residues. The CDR3 region is CASSPPIQGAPGANVLTF. DNA of the CDR3: TGTGCCAGCTCACCACCTATCCAGGGGGCCCCTGGGGCCAACGTCCTGACTTTC.

The chain uses TRBV11-2 and TRBJ2-2, with 13 bases matching TRBD2. CDR1 is SGHAT and CDR2 is FQNNGV in the germline V gene. With V trimmed by 6 bases and J by 2 bases, 6 bases remained unmatched. The CDR3 is made up of 17 amino acids. For the CDR3, the DNA is TGTGCCAGCAGTCTACTAGCGGGAGGGTTCAACACCGGGGAGCTGTTTTTT. It translates to CASSLLAGGFNTGELFF.

This chain joins TRBV27 and TRBJ1-6; D might be TRBD1 (5 bases). CDR1 is MNHEY, CDR2 SMNVEV, per germline (reference sequence). The CDR3 is made up of 15 amino acids. Trimming shortened V by 3 bases and J by 5 bases, and 11 bases separated the two germline ends. Written as DNA, the CDR3 is TGTGCCAGCAGTTTCGGGGGAGAAAATAATTCACCCCTCCACTTT. Its protein product is CASSFGGENNSPLHF.

The genes are TRBV2 and TRBJ1-1, with TRBD1 identical over 8 bases. The CDR3 loop spans 14 amino acids. V lost 5 bases to trimming and J lost 1 base; unmatched junction nucleotides: 3. Germline-derived CDR1 and CDR2 are SNHLY and FYNNEI. The CDR3 nucleotides are TGTGCCAGCAGTCGGGACAGGCAGAACACTGAAGCTTTCTTT. Amino acid sequence: CASSRDRQNTEAFF.

The chain employs TRBV9 and TRBJ2-1; TRBD2 matches 9 bases. CDR1 SGDLS and CDR2 YYNGEE come from the germline V gene. Unmatched junction bases numbered 6, after V lost 4 bases and J lost 4 bases. The length of the CDR3 is 15 residues. CDR3 region: CASSLTTSGYNEQFF. DNA of the CDR3: TGTGCCAGCAGCCTCACCACTAGCGGGTACAATGAGCAGTTCTTC.

In nucleotides, the CDR3 is TGTGCCAGCAGCCCCCTCCGGACAGGGGGTAAGAGAGAGACCCAGTACTTC. Protein product: CASSPLRTGGKRETQYF. This rearrangement joins TRBV7-9 to TRBJ2-5, with TRBD1 matching 10 bases. CDR3 length: 17 amino acids. Germline-derived CDR1 and CDR2 are SEHNR and FQNEAQ (reference sequence). The V and J ends lost 5 bases and 4 bases, in that order; junction bases with no gene match: 13.

As DNA, the CDR3 is TGCAGCGTTGAGGATACCGGGACAGGGGGCACAGATACGCAGTATTTT. Translation gives CSVEDTGTGGTDTQYF. The chain is built from TRBV29-1 and TRBJ2-3; the match to TRBD1 covers 10 bases. Germline CDR1 is SQVTM and CDR2 is ANQGSEA. CDR3 length equals 16 residues. Losses at the gene ends were 3 bases for V and 1 base for J; bases not matched to a gene: 7.

The chain uses TRBV3-1 (or the pseudogene TRBV3-2) and TRBJ1-3, with D possibly TRBD1 on 6 matching bases. The V end lost 4 bases, the J end lost 8 bases, and 12 bases lay between the germline ends. CDR1 LGHDT and CDR2 YNNKEL come from the germline V gene (reference sequence). The CDR3 is 13 amino acids. The CDR3 loop is CASSLKKGDTIYF. In DNA, the CDR3 is TGTGCCAGCAGCCTAAAGAAGGGGGACACCATATATTTT.

The CDR3 protein is CASSQWGRGSYEQYF. DNA for the CDR3: TGTGCCAGCAGCCAATGGGGAAGGGGATCCTACGAGCAGTACTTC. The chain uses TRBV14 and TRBJ2-7; tentative D call: TRBD1 (5 bases). Germline assignment: CDR1 SGHDN and CDR2 FVKESK. This CDR3 has 15 residues. With 2 bases removed from V and 1 base from J, the gap between germline ends came to 12 bases.

The chain has TRBV4-1 and TRBJ2-3, with D tentatively TRBD2 (5 bases). This CDR3 is 14 amino acids long. Germline V lookup: CDR1 MGHRA, CDR2 YSYEKL. Trimming took 2 bases from V and 7 from J, leaving 13 bases between them. The CDR3 spells CASSQFRSGNTQYF. The DNA for the CDR3 is TGCGCCAGCAGCCAATTCCGGTCCGGGAATACGCAGTATTTT.

Regarding this clone: The sample carries other DNA sequences with the same CDR3. V is TRBV5-1 and J is TRBJ2-3; D gene unclear. The ends were cut back, 2 bases at V and 3 bases at J, with 10 bases in the middle. Germline V CDR1 and CDR2: SGHRS, YFSETQ. This CDR3 spans 14 amino acids. CDR3 sequence: CASSFTSGTDTQYF. The CDR3 nucleotides read TGCGCCAGCAGCTTCACATCAGGAACAGATACGCAGTATTTT.

V gene TRBV27 combines with J gene TRBJ2-2; perhaps TRBD2 as D (6 bases). The CDR3 length is 13 residues. Germline V gene sequence: CDR1 MNHEY, CDR2 SMNVEV (reference sequence). Trimming removed 4 bases at V and 5 bases at J, with 8 bases between. The CDR3 coding sequence is TGTGCCAGCAGTTCAAGCGGGACCGGGGAGCTGTTTTTT. The encoded protein is CASSSSGTGELFF.

The chain recombines TRBV27 with TRBJ1-1; 7 nucleotides agree with TRBD1. The CDR3 has 15 amino acids. Germline loops: CDR1 MNHEY, CDR2 SMNVEV (reference sequence). Trimming cost V 5 bases and J 1 base; bases outside gene matches: 7. The CDR3 region has the DNA TGTGCCAGCAGTACCCCACAGGGGTGGAACACTGAAGCTTTCTTT. This codes for CASSTPQGWNTEAFF.

The rearrangement joins TRBV4-1 to TRBJ1-3, with TRBD1 identical over 9 bases. Germline V gene sequence: CDR1 MGHRA, CDR2 YSYEKL. The CDR3 spans 16 residues. V trimming: 4 bases; J trimming: 0 bases; junction bases outside the gene matches: 4. Here the CDR3 DNA reads TGCGCCAGCAGCCTCGGACAGGGGAACTCTGGAAACACCATATATTTT. Amino acids: CASSLGQGNSGNTIYF.

The genes are TRBV5-4 and TRBJ2-1, with D possibly being TRBD2 (5 bases). V lost 4 bases to trimming and J lost 10 bases, with 18 bases between them. The length of the CDR3 is 14 residues. Germline-derived CDR1 and CDR2 are SGHNT and YYREEE (reference sequence). Here the CDR3 DNA reads TGTGCCAGCAGCCCAGACCGGGGTTTGGACGAGCAGTTCTTC. Translation: CASSPDRGLDEQFF.

The chain carries TRBV20-1 and TRBJ1-2, with D maybe TRBD1 (6 bases). Germline V gene sequence: CDR1 DFQATT, CDR2 SNEGSKA (reference sequence). Trimming took off 5 bases at V and 11 bases at J, with 21 bases between the two ends. CDR3 length: 13 residues. CDR3 sequence reads: CSARAGASVWYTF. The DNA for the CDR3 is TGCAGTGCTCGTGCAGGGGCCTCGGTGTGGTACACCTTC.

This chain joins TRBV19 and TRBJ2-7; the match to TRBD2 covers 9 bases. With 4 bases clipped from V and 5 bases from J, the junction kept 6 bases outside the gene matches. The CDR3 is 14 residues long. CDR1 is LNHDA and CDR2 is SQIVND in the germline V gene (reference sequence). CDR3 sequence: CASSTGLAFHEQYF. CDR3 DNA sequence: TGTGCCAGTAGTACGGGACTAGCATTTCACGAGCAGTACTTC.

The chain couples TRBV28 to TRBJ1-6; D might be TRBD1 (5 bases). The CDR3 is made up of 15 amino acids. V gave up 7 bases and J gave up 3 bases, with 13 bases separating them. In germline, CDR1 is MDHEN, CDR2 SYDVKM. DNA for the CDR3: TGTGCCAGCAAGGCCTTGACAGTCTATAATTCACCCCTCCACTTT. Residues: CASKALTVYNSPLHF.

The rearrangement uses TRBV18 and TRBJ2-7; the D gene is possibly TRBD2 (5 bases). Germline-derived CDR1 and CDR2 are KGHSH and LQKENI. Deletions cut 6 bases from V and 2 bases from J, with 14 bases between. The CDR3 runs to 14 residues. The CDR3 nucleotides read TGTGCCAGCTCTATTGGGGAGTCAACCTACGAGCAGTACTTC. Translation gives CASSIGESTYEQYF.

The chain couples TRBV7-9 to TRBJ1-1; 9 bases line up with TRBD1. CDR1 is SEHNR and CDR2 is FQNEAQ in the germline V gene (reference sequence). The CDR3 covers 18 residues. V trimming: 4 bases; J trimming: 1 base; junction bases outside the gene matches: 13. CDR3: CASSSTPGQGRGNTEAFF. CDR3 coding DNA: TGTGCCAGCAGCTCTACCCCGGGACAGGGACGGGGGAACACTGAAGCTTTCTTT.

This clone has more than one count but fewer than ten. The gene calls are TRBV5-6 and TRBJ2-7; TRBD1 matches at 9 bases. Looked up from germline, CDR1 is SGHDT and CDR2 is YYEEEE. The CDR3 loop spans 15 amino acids. The ends lost 0 bases at V and 9 bases at J; junction bases unmatched: 10. DNA for the CDR3: TGTGCCAGCAGCTTGGACAGGGGGCTGGCTCGGGGGCAGTACTTC. This sequence encodes CASSLDRGLARGQYF. Full variable domain (rest looked up from reference TRBV5-6 and TRBJ2-7): DAGVTQSPTHLIKTRGQQVTLRCSPKSGHDTVSWYQQALGQGPQFIFQYYEEEERQRGNFPDRFSGHQFPNYSSELNVNALLLGDSALYLCASSLDRGLARGQYFGPGTRLTVT.

This chain links TRBV4-2 with TRBJ1-1; D ambiguous. Germline lookup yields CDR1 LGHNA and CDR2 YNFKEQ. The CDR3 is 14 amino acids. Trimming took 5 bases from V and 0 from J, leaving 10 bases between them. The CDR3 spells CASSKREMNTEAFF. The CDR3 DNA follows: TGTGCCAGCAGCAAGCGGGAGATGAACACTGAAGCTTTCTTT.

This chain links TRBV2 with TRBJ1-1; weak D call: TRBD1 (5 bases). Germline CDR1 and CDR2: SNHLY and FYNNEI. The CDR3 is made up of 13 amino acids. V was cut by 7 bases and J by 0 bases, with 9 bases left in between. CDR3 coding DNA: TGTGCCAGCATTAAGGGGTTGAACACTGAAGCTTTCTTT. Translating it yields CASIKGLNTEAFF.

This clone was found a few times. The chain has TRBV5-4 and TRBJ1-4; 7 bases are a match to TRBD1. With V trimmed by 4 bases and J by 6 bases, 9 bases remained unmatched. The CDR3 is 15 residues long. The germline CDR1 and CDR2 sequences are SGHNT and YYREEE (reference sequence). In DNA, the CDR3 is TGTGCCAGCAGCCCGGACAGGATTCGGGATGAAAAACTGTTTTTT. The encoded protein is CASSPDRIRDEKLFF.